This T cell receptor (beta chain) came from a study of beta chain features in type 1 diabetes. Study-level findings and limits: There was no resolution here of whether HLA type influences TCRB rearrangement. Using cDNA template may skew counts toward highly expressing activated cells. In every one of the four CD4+ subsets, TCRB CDR3s were moderately but significantly shorter in Type 1 diabetes patients.

Reverse transcription of all isolated RNA meant that expressed TCRB transcripts were sequenced. Data came from immunoSEQ multiplex PCR; TCRdb stores just in-frame clones and leaves some out. Here the sample spans fewer than 200,000 clones, 10% being singletons. The V end was cut by 5 bases, the J end by 2 bases, with 10 bases between. Germline assignment: CDR1 SEHNR and CDR2 FQNEAQ (reference sequence). This CDR3 is 13 amino acids long. This clone occurred a few times. Its antigen remains unknown. Other DNA sequences in this sample translate to the same CDR3. Sequencing was carried out using central memory CD4+ T cells from blood. This sequence originates from a man aged 25-45 years with type 1 diabetes. The V and J genes are TRBV7-9 and TRBJ2-7, with no clear D. CDR3 nucleotides: TGTGCCAGCAGCCCCCTAAGCCCCTACGAGCAGTACTTC. Translated: CASSPLSPYEQYF.